This T cell receptor beta chain was recorded in a study of T cell clonality in common variable immunodeficiency. The study's findings and limits: CVID subjects shared fewer TCRbeta clones than healthy controls did. What drives increased CVID clonality needs T cell subpopulation sequencing.

This CDR3 is 13 amino acids long. Trimming took 6 bases from V and 6 from J; bases not matched to a gene: 4. This clone came up many times. The antigen is unknown. The DNA ends 3 residues before the CDR3 does, and the rest of the CDR3 is filled in from the germline J gene. CVID and control samples used equivalent genomic DNA input. Repertoires were generated with immunoSEQ multiplex PCR, while TCRdb's copy carries only in-frame clones and drops some. In total the sample includes about 37,000 clones, none of them seen once. The receptor comes from a person aged 18-70 years in good health. The sequenced sample consisted of peripheral blood mononuclear cells. The chain couples TRBV12-3 or TRBV12-4 to TRBJ2-2, with 7 bases identical to TRBD1. Here the CDR3 reads CASSPTGPGELFF. The DNA read from the CDR3 is TGTGCCAGCAGCCCGACAGGGCCCGGGGAG.